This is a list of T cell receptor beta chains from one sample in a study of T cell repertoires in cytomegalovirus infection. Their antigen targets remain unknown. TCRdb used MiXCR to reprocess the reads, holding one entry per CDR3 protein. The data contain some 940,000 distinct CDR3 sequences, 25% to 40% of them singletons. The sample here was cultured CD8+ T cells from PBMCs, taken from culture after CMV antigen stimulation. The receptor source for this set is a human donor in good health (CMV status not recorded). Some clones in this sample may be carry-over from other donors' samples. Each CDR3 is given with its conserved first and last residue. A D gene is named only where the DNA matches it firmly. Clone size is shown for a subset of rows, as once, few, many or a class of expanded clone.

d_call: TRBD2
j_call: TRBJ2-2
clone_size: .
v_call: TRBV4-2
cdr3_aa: CASSPTSGGAHTGELFF
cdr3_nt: TGTGCCAGCAGCCCGACTAGCGGGGGGGCGCACACCGGGGAGCTGTTTTTT

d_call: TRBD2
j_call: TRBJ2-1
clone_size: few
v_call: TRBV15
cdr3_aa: CATSSIAGTYNEQFF
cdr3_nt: TGTGCCACCAGCAGTATAGCGGGGACTTACAATGAGCAGTTCTTC

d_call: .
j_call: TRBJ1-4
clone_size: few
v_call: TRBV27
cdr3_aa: CASSAVGGRNEKLFF
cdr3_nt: TGTGCCAGCAGTGCCGTTGGGGGGAGAAATGAAAAACTGTTTTTT

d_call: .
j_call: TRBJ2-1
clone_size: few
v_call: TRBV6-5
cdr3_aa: CASLGAGKSYNEQFF
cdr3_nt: TGTGCCAGCTTGGGGGCGGGGAAGTCCTACAATGAGCAGTTCTTC

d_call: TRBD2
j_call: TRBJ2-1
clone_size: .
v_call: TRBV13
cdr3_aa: CASSPGLAGDGEQFF
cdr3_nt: TGTGCCAGCAGCCCGGGACTAGCGGGGGACGGTGAGCAGTTCTTC

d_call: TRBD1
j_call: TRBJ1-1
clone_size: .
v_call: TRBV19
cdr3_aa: CASTMTGNEAFF
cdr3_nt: TGTGCCAGTACCATGACAGGGAATGAAGCTTTCTTT

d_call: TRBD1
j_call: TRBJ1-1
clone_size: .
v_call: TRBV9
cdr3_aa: CASSVRTGDGTEAFF
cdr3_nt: TGTGCCAGCAGCGTCAGGACAGGGGATGGTACTGAAGCTTTCTTT

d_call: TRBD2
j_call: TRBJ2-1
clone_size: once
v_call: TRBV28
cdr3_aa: CASSPPPGLVDSYNEQFF
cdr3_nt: TGTGCCAGCAGTCCTCCTCCGGGACTAGTGGACTCGTACAATGAGCAGTTCTTC

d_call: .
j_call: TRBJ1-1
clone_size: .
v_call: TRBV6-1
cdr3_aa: CASSAFGAMNTEAFF
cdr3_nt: TGTGCCAGCAGTGCCTTTGGGGCAATGAACACTGAAGCTTTCTTT

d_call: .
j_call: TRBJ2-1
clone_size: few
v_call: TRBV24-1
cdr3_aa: CATSGQTVAYNEQFF
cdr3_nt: TGTGCCACCAGTGGCCAGACAGTGGCCTACAATGAGCAGTTCTTC

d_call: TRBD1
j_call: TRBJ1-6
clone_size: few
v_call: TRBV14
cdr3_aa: CASSHTPGQVNSPLHF
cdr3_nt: TGTGCCAGCAGCCACACCCCGGGACAGGTTAATTCACCCCTCCACTTT

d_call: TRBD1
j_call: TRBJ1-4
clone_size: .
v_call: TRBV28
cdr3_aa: CASSFAGKRGPNEKLFF
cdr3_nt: TGTGCCAGCAGTTTTGCCGGAAAGAGGGGGCCTAATGAAAAACTGTTTTTT

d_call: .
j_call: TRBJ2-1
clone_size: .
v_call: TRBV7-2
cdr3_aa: CANSLSGIGGDEQFF
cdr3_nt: TGTGCCAACAGCTTATCGGGGATAGGTGGCGATGAGCAGTTCTTC

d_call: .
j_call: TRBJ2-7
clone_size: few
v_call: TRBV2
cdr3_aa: CASKGRGEQYF
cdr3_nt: TGTGCCAGCAAGGGCCGAGGGGAGCAGTACTTC

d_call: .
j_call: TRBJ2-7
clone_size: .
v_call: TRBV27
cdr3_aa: CASNFPGEQYF
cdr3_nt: TGTGCCAGCAACTTTCCGGGCGAGCAGTACTTC

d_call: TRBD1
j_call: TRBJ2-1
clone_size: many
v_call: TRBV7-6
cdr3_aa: CASSPTGVQPNEQFF
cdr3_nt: TGTGCCAGCAGCCCTACAGGGGTTCAGCCCAATGAGCAGTTCTTC

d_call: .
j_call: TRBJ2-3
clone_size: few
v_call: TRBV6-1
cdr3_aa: CASRHGLAPTDTQYF
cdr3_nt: TGTGCCAGCAGGCATGGGCTAGCCCCCACAGATACGCAGTATTTT